Detailed here is one T cell receptor beta chain. The data are from a study of blood T cell repertoires in COVID-19. The overall study: COVID-19 samples, acute and convalescent, were from the United States, Italy and Spain.

Sequenced by immunoSEQ multiplex PCR; TCRdb stores in-frame clones only, minus some. There are roughly 280,000 clones in the sample; 85% to 90% occur only once, and roughly 2.5% lies in the top ten. Germline trimming cut 7 bases from V and 5 bases from J; bases unmatched to any gene: 9. This CDR3 has 14 amino acids. Per germline, CDR1 MNHEY and CDR2 SVGAGI. Sample: PBMCs or T cells enriched from blood (not recorded which). This rearrangement joins TRBV6-5 to TRBJ2-7; 9 bases match TRBD2. The TCR sequence derives from a young woman who had recovered from COVID-19. DNA for the CDR3: TGTGCCAGCACCCGACTAGCGGCCCTCGACGAGCAGTACTTC. It is translated as CASTRLAALDEQYF.